This record concerns one TCR beta chain sequence. This clonotype was counted a few times. No antigen is known for it. There are no base qualities to consult, and no much larger clone falls within one base. The instrument given in TCRdb is Illumina NovaSeq 6000. Using 5'RACE with constant-segment primers, TCRalpha and TCRbeta cDNA libraries were constructed, with sample barcodes and unique molecular identifiers added in the process. RNA was extracted from every sample with Trizol reagent. Library amplification was performed in two PCR steps, and a second sample barcode and Illumina TruSeq adapters were introduced in the second step. The libraries were sequenced on an Illumina NovaSeq using 2 x 150 bp paired-end reads. The study's processing was this. The reads were demultiplexed and collapsed into UMI-guided consensus sequences using migec v1.2.7. Using mixcr v2.1.11, UMI consensuses were aligned to TRA and TRB V and J templates and then assembled into clonotypes. Clonotypes were classified as expanded or contracted when called significant by both edgeR and NoisET, with noise models trained on biological replicates. For edgeR calls, the thresholds were a false discovery rate-adjusted p below 0.01 and a log2 fold-change of 1. As an exploratory analysis of dynamics, max-normalized trajectories of the 1000 most abundant clonotypes were examined by PCA with hierarchical clustering. Each responding clone was given a CD4 or CD8 phenotype based on the CD4+ and CD8+ repertoires, which had been sequenced separately. The public reads were reprocessed in TCRdb via fastp at Q25 and MiXCR, keeping in-frame beta chains. One record per CDR3 amino acid sequence lists the most common genes and DNA. The V and J calls and clone size are TCRdb's, not the authors'. The sample profile shows 110,000 or so distinct CDR3 sequences; 20% to 25% of them were found once. The top ten clones comprise approximately 40% of the sample.

The CDR3 measures 15 amino acids from cysteine to phenylalanine. Only CDR3 DNA is held: 45 bases, read in frame from base 1. CDR1 SGHDT and CDR2 YYEEEE were looked up in the germline V gene. Deletion took 3 bases off V and 0 bases off J, with a span of 10 bases between the germline ends. The entry originates in a study of T-cell memory formation after mild COVID-19 (dated by TCRdb to the early 2020s). For the study in its entirety: Most TCR sequence clusters were specific to one of the two donors. In two donors, T-cell clones that expanded and contracted after mild COVID-19 were followed by sequencing TCRalpha and TCRbeta repertoires longitudinally. The cohort was made up of two young adult volunteers, one female and one male, who were previously healthy.

Ficoll-Paque density gradient centrifugation was used to isolate PBMCs. Overall results and qualifications from the work: The second-wave clones that peaked on day 37 were not confirmed to be SARS-CoV-2 specific. Clones that contracted from day 15 to 85 showed balanced CD4/CD8 phenotypes, whereas a second wave of clones that expanded from day 15 to 37 leaned towards CD4+. Contracting CD4+ clones turned up mainly in the CM and EM memory subsets, whereas EMRA was where CD8+ clones were enriched. Some responding clones were detected in pre-infection memory, which suggested that pre-existing cross-reactive memory T cells had joined the SARS-CoV-2 response. Only a couple of mild cases were covered in the study, and larger cohorts including severe cases with pre-infection samples were considered necessary.

Sample: PBMCs or a T cell subset sorted from them (not recorded which). The sequence was obtained from a young man who had mild COVID-19 (a few samples of this study predate the infection). The sample titles of this study are shuffled in the database, so cell type and time point are left out; the donor was told from shared clones. The sequence links TRBV5-6 to TRBJ2-4; the D segment may tentatively be TRBD1 or TRBD2, each giving 5 matched bases. CDR3 sequence: CASSYTGLAKNIQYF. The DNA is TGTGCCAGCAGCTACACAGGACTAGCCAAAAACATTCAGTACTTC.